The source of this T cell receptor (beta chain) is a study of shared T cell receptors in the human thymus. The protocol was immunoSEQ multiplex PCR, while the TCRdb copy is restricted to in-frame clones and leaves out a portion. The profile shows 630,000 or so clones, over 75% of them singletons. These data were also reused for a study on human thymus T cells.

This sequence originates from a boy younger than two with a congenital heart defect. Sequencing was performed on thymocytes.

Here the CDR3 reads CASSQGRTGTSGSSAYNEQFF. The CDR3 nucleotides read TGCGCCAGCAGCCAAGGGAGGACCGGGACTAGCGGGAGTAGCGCCTACAATGAGCAGTTCTTC. The rearrangement links TRBV4-1 to TRBJ2-1; 14 nucleotides agree with TRBD2. The V gene's germline CDR1 is MGHRA and CDR2 YSYEKL. The CDR3 runs to 21 residues. V lost 1 base to trimming and J lost 2 bases; unmatched junction nucleotides: 13.